The present T cell receptor beta chain was sequenced within a study of post-analysis software for immune sequencing data. Findings and limits, study-wide: There were five TRBV segments more frequent in patients than controls, and TRBV5-6, TRBV5-1 and TRBV20-1 were among them. Compared against controls, patients with multiple sclerosis displayed significantly lower normalized Chao1 diversity.

Trimming left V 2 bases short and J 9 bases short, with 14 bases between. This CDR3 spans 15 amino acids. CDR1 LGHNA and CDR2 YSLEER come from the germline V gene. This clonotype was seen a few times. The antigen is undetermined. Unique molecular identifiers were built into the TCR beta cDNA libraries. Input amounts of roughly 0.9 to 10 million T cells were used. These gave roughly 0.5 million cDNA molecules, so each molecule approximated one T cell. MiXCR, run by TCRdb on the PCR reads, gives a single entry per CDR3 protein. The data hold 150,000 to 200,000 distinct CDR3 sequences, with 36% observed a single time.

The sample consisted of blood, taken after autologous hematopoietic stem cell transplantation. The source of this sequence is a girl aged 5 to 17 with multiple sclerosis. J is TRBJ1-6 and V is TRBV4-3; D is unresolved. In nucleotides, the CDR3 is TGCGCCAGCAGCCAACTTTCAGGAACTGGTTCACCCCTCCACTTT. This encodes CASSQLSGTGSPLHF.